This is a list of T cell receptor beta chains from one sample in a study of cytomegalovirus exposure and HLA in healthy donors. Only in-frame clones appear in the TCRdb table, and some are missing; sequencing was by immunoSEQ multiplex PCR. The data show 150,000 to 200,000 clones, 70% to 80% seen once. Sequencing input: PBMCs. These receptors originate from a girl under 18 in good health and CMV-seropositive. Each CDR3 is given with its conserved first and last residue. Fields, in order: V gene, clone size, D gene, J gene, CDR3 DNA, CDR3 protein. D genes are given only for firm matches. Some rows mark clone size as missing; the rest say once, few, many or name a class of expanded clone.

TRBV4-1,few,NA,TRBJ2-3,TGCGCCAGCAGCCAAACCGGACTACCGGCAGATACGCAGTATTTT,CASSQTGLPADTQYF
TRBV6-5,NA,NA,TRBJ1-1,TGTGCCAGCAGTTACAGAGGTGTAATGGACACTGAAGCTTTCTTT,CASSYRGVMDTEAFF
TRBV7-9,NA,NA,TRBJ2-7,TGTGCCAGCAGCTCGGGACAAGAGTACTACGAGCAGTACTTC,CASSSGQEYYEQYF
TRBV6-6,NA,NA,TRBJ2-2,TGTGCCATTCTCTCCGACCCGGGGAACACCGGGGAGCTGTTTTTT,CAILSDPGNTGELFF
TRBV19,NA,TRBD1,TRBJ2-7,TGTGCCAGTAAGGACAGGGCCGACTCCTACGAGCAGTACTTC,CASKDRADSYEQYF
TRBV2,few,TRBD1,TRBJ1-2,TGTGCCAGCAGTAGAACAGGGGCTGGCTATGGCTACACCTTC,CASSRTGAGYGYTF
TRBV6-6,NA,NA,TRBJ1-2,TGTGCCAGCCGTCCCCCCGGGGGGGACTATGGCTACACCTTC,CASRPPGGDYGYTF
TRBV13,NA,NA,TRBJ1-1,TGTGCCAGCAGGGCGAGCCCGAGGACTGAAGCTTTCTTT,CASRASPRTEAFF
TRBV7-9,NA,NA,TRBJ1-2,TGTGCCAGCAGCTTAGCTGTCAGGGATAAGGATGGCTACACCTTC,CASSLAVRDKDGYTF
TRBV19,NA,NA,TRBJ1-6,TGTGCCAGTAGTTCCGGGGGATCACCCCTCCACTTT,CASSSGGSPLHF
TRBV5-6,NA,NA,TRBJ2-3,TGTGCCAGCACCCTCCTAACGTCCACAGATACGCAGTATTTT,CASTLLTSTDTQYF
TRBV7-8,NA,TRBD1,TRBJ1-1,TGTGCCAGCAGCCTCCGGGACAGGGGTACCAACACTGAAGCTTTCTTT,CASSLRDRGTNTEAFF
TRBV6-6,NA,NA,TRBJ1-5,TGTGCCAGCAGTTACTCGTGGGAGGGGCAGCCCCAGCATTTT,CASSYSWEGQPQHF
TRBV29-1,few,TRBD1,TRBJ2-7,TGCAGCGTTGACCACCCCACAGGGGGCGGATACGAGCAGTACTTC,CSVDHPTGGGYEQYF
TRBV4-3,NA,NA,TRBJ2-6,TGCGCCAGCAGCCAAGAAACAGGAGGGACCGGGGCCAACGTCCTGACTTTC,CASSQETGGTGANVLTF